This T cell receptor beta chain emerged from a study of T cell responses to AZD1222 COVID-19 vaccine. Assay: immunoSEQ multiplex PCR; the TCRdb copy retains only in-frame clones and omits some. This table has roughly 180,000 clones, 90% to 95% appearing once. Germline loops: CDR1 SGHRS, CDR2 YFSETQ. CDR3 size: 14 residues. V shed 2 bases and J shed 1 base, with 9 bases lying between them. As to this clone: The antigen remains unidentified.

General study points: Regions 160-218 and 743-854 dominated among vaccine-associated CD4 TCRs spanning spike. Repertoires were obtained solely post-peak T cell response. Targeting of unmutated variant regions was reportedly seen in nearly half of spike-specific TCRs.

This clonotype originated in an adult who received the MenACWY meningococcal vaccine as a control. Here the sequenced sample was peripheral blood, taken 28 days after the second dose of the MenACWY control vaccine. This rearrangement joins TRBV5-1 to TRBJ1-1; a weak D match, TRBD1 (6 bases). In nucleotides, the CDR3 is TGCGCCAGCAGCTTTGCCAGGGGGAACACTGAAGCTTTCTTT. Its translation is CASSFARGNTEAFF.